These T cell receptor beta chains were read from a single sample in a study of cytomegalovirus exposure and HLA in healthy donors. Libraries were prepared by immunoSEQ multiplex PCR; TCRdb keeps only in-frame clonotypes and omits some of them. Of nearly 200,000 clones listed, 77% are singletons. The sequenced sample consisted of PBMCs. These receptors were taken from a woman aged 30 to 39 in good health and CMV-seropositive. Both conserved end residues are part of each CDR3. A D gene is named only where the DNA matches it firmly. Size is stated for part of the rows, as once, few or many counts, or as a class when the clone is expanded.

TRBD2	TRBV7-9	12	NA	TRBJ2-3	CASDYGGDTQYF	TGTGCCAGCGACTACGGGGGGGATACGCAGTATTTT
NA	TRBV15	16	NA	TRBJ1-2	CATSRDLGGTAYGYTF	TGTGCCACCAGCAGAGATTTAGGCGGGACGGCCTATGGCTACACCTTC
NA	TRBV7-2	17	NA	TRBJ2-1	CASSRPQRAPTYNEQFF	TGTGCCAGCAGCCGGCCTCAGCGGGCCCCCACCTACAATGAGCAGTTCTTC
NA	TRBV18	11	NA	TRBJ1-5	CASSSGQPQHF	TGTGCCAGCTCAAGCGGTCAGCCCCAGCATTTT
TRBD2	TRBV6-1	16	NA	TRBJ2-1	CASSARLAGGYNEQFF	TGTGCCAGCAGTGCCCGGCTCGCGGGAGGGTACAATGAGCAGTTCTTC
NA	TRBV2	11	NA	TRBJ1-2	CASKVVGGYTF	TGTGCCAGCAAAGTGGTTGGCGGCTACACCTTC
NA	TRBV29-1	12	NA	TRBJ2-3	CSGMTGTDTQYF	TGCAGCGGGATGACAGGCACAGATACGCAGTATTTT
TRBD1	TRBV2	15	NA	TRBJ1-2	CASSTGGRSWYGYTF	TGTGCCAGCAGCACAGGGGGCAGATCTTGGTATGGCTACACCTTC
TRBD2	TRBV29-1	15	NA	TRBJ2-1	CSVDLAGESYNEQFF	TGCAGCGTAGATTTAGCGGGCGAATCCTACAATGAGCAGTTCTTC
NA	TRBV7-2	14	once	TRBJ2-3	CASSPPGVTDTQYF	TGTGCCAGCAGCCCCCCGGGGGTGACAGATACGCAGTATTTT
NA	TRBV7-9	17	once	TRBJ2-3	CASSYRGGSASTDTQYF	TGTGCCAGCAGCTACCGAGGAGGGAGCGCTAGCACAGATACGCAGTATTTT
NA	TRBV7-3	14	NA	TRBJ2-1	CASSLLGPGDEQFF	TGTGCCAGCAGCTTACTCGGGCCCGGGGATGAGCAGTTCTTC
NA	TRBV7-2	13	NA	TRBJ1-2	CASSLSPGYGYTF	TGTGCCAGCAGCCTTAGTCCAGGCTATGGCTACACCTTC
NA	TRBV6-6	14	NA	TRBJ2-1	CASTPLLLNNEQFF	TGTGCCAGCACCCCTCTATTATTAAACAATGAGCAGTTCTTC
TRBD1	TRBV5-1	16	NA	TRBJ2-4	CASSFGWDRGRNIQYF	TGCGCCAGCAGCTTTGGTTGGGACAGGGGGCGAAACATTCAGTACTTC